This TCR beta chain was recovered during a study of T cell changes during pregnancy in multiple sclerosis. Looked up from germline, CDR1 is SGHDT and CDR2 is YYEEEE. The CDR3 has 16 residues. V dropped 0 bases and J dropped 5; count of bases not matched to a gene: 6. Here immunoSEQ multiplex PCR was the method, and the copy in TCRdb shows in-frame clones only, minus some. The repertoire holds some 80,000 clones, with nearly 95% as singletons. Sequenced here: peripheral blood, sampled in the second trimester of pregnancy. This clonotype was sampled from a female donor with multiple sclerosis, enrolled in a pregnancy study. The chain is built from TRBV5-6 and TRBJ2-5; TRBD1 agrees at 11 bases. The CDR3 region is CASSLGTGGGLETQYF. The CDR3, as DNA: TGTGCCAGCAGCTTGGGGACAGGGGGCGGTTTGGAGACCCAGTACTTC.